Sequencing of this T cell receptor beta chain was carried out in a study of regulatory T cells in long-lasting Graves disease. Sequencing libraries for TCR beta were prepared with iRepertoire HTBI primers and Arm-PCR of CDR3 regions. TCRdb reprocessed the multiplex PCR reads with MiXCR, giving one entry per CDR3 protein. This table has roughly 490,000 distinct CDR3 sequences, around a fifth appearing once. General observations from the study: Only peripheral blood was studied, not thyroid tissue.

With respect to this clonotype: The antigen is not known.

This sample's time point: persistent/refractory GD, antithyroid drugs over 5 years with positive TRAb. Making the TCR library involved RNA that had been extracted from PBMCs. Trimming took 0 bases from V and 0 from J; bases not matched to a gene: 5. CDR1 and CDR2 from the germline V gene are SQVTM and ANQGSEA. This CDR3 spans 16 amino acids. The receptor's source is a female donor with Graves disease. This chain uses TRBV29-1 with TRBJ2-5, with 9 bases aligning to TRBD2. The starting material was peripheral blood mononuclear cells (PBMCs), obtained when the disease was refractory, from a patient treated with antithyroid drugs. This chain's CDR3 is CSVEDLLAGDQETQYF. The CDR3 DNA reads as TGCAGCGTTGAAGACCTCTTAGCGGGAGACCAAGAGACCCAGTACTTC.